This T cell receptor (beta chain) was recovered during a study of CD8 T cells in Susac syndrome. CDR3 length: 14 residues. V gave up 3 bases and J gave up 2 bases, with 8 bases separating them. Random hexamers were used to reverse transcribe the RNA input (about 0.5 to 1 ug). MiXCR, run by TCRdb on the immunoSEQ multiplex PCR reads, gives a single entry per CDR3 protein. This table has over 120,000 distinct CDR3 sequences, roughly 94% appearing once. V gene TRBV12-3 or TRBV12-4 combines with J gene TRBJ1-5; perhaps TRBD1 as D (5 bases). The source is a human donor in good health. Sequenced input: CD4+ T cells from PBMCs. For the CDR3, the DNA is TGTGCCAGCAGTTTCAGGGTCGGCAATCAGCCCCAGCATTTT. As protein: CASSFRVGNQPQHF.